Listed below are T cell receptor beta chains from one sample, sequenced in a study of cytomegalovirus exposure and HLA in healthy donors. Generated by immunoSEQ multiplex PCR, the TCRdb table keeps only in-frame clones and is missing some. This table has tens of thousands of clones, about 79% appearing once. Sequenced input: PBMCs. These receptors were taken from a woman younger than 30 in good health and CMV-seronegative. Each CDR3 is given with its conserved first and last residue. Each record gives: V gene, clone size, J gene, D gene, CDR3 DNA, CDR3 protein. A D gene is named only where the DNA matches it firmly. Clone size is shown for a subset of rows, as once, few, many or a class of expanded clone.

V: TRBV7-2; size: -; J: TRBJ2-7; D: -; DNA: TGTGCCAGCAGCTTAGGGGGCGGGGGCGCATCCTACGAGCAGTACTTC; CDR3: CASSLGGGGASYEQYF
V: TRBV7-9; size: -; J: TRBJ2-3; D: TRBD2; DNA: TGTGCCAGCAGCTTGGTAGCGGGGGAGGCAGATACGCAGTATTTT; CDR3: CASSLVAGEADTQYF
V: TRBV6-1; size: -; J: TRBJ1-1; D: TRBD1; DNA: TGTGCCAGCACCACGGGGACAGACGGGGGCACTGAAGCTTTCTTT; CDR3: CASTTGTDGGTEAFF
V: TRBV4-3; size: -; J: TRBJ2-7; D: -; DNA: TGCGCCAGCAGCCAAGGGAGGAGTGGGTACGAGCAGTACTTC; CDR3: CASSQGRSGYEQYF
V: TRBV25-1; size: -; J: TRBJ1-2; D: -; DNA: TGTGCCACCCAGGGAATAGCCTATGGCTACACCTTC; CDR3: CATQGIAYGYTF
V: TRBV7-2; size: few; J: TRBJ1-1; D: -; DNA: TGTGCCAGCAGAAGTCGGGGAGGAGCAATGAACACTGAAGCTTTCTTT; CDR3: CASRSRGGAMNTEAFF
V: TRBV19; size: -; J: TRBJ2-1; D: -; DNA: TGTGCCAGTACCGCCCTCGGGGGAAGGGGCTCCTACAATGAGCAGTTCTTC; CDR3: CASTALGGRGSYNEQFF
V: TRBV25-1; size: -; J: TRBJ2-3; D: TRBD1; DNA: TGTGCCAGCAGGGAGATGACAGGGGGTTCAGATACGCAGTATTTT; CDR3: CASREMTGGSDTQYF
V: TRBV19; size: -; J: TRBJ2-7; D: -; DNA: TGTGCCAGTAGCCTTACTAGCTTTTCCTACGAGCAGTACTTC; CDR3: CASSLTSFSYEQYF
V: TRBV12-5; size: -; J: TRBJ2-7; D: TRBD1; DNA: TGTGCTAGTGGTTCCTCAGGGGGTTCCTACGAGCAGTACTTC; CDR3: CASGSSGGSYEQYF
V: TRBV29-1; size: -; J: TRBJ1-2; D: -; DNA: TGCAGCGTTGCGTCCCCTCCTAGGGGCTACCCCTTC; CDR3: CSVASPPRGYPF
V: TRBV27; size: -; J: TRBJ2-1; D: -; DNA: TGTGCCAGCAGGCCAGGCTTCAGCTCCTACAATGAGCAGTTCTTC; CDR3: CASRPGFSSYNEQFF
V: TRBV25-1; size: -; J: TRBJ2-3; D: -; DNA: TGTGCCAGCACGAATGGAGGGGGCGGTTTTTTTGATACGCAGTATTTT; CDR3: CASTNGGGGFFDTQYF
V: TRBV15; size: -; J: TRBJ1-3; D: -; DNA: TGTGCCACCAGCAGAGGCCCAGGGTTGAACACCATATATTTT; CDR3: CATSRGPGLNTIYF
V: TRBV4-2; size: few; J: TRBJ2-7; D: -; DNA: TGTGCCAGCAGCCAAGAGCAAACAGGAGCCTCCTACGAGCAGTACTTC; CDR3: CASSQEQTGASYEQYF
V: TRBV7-3; size: -; J: TRBJ2-2; D: -; DNA: TGTGCCAGCAGCTTAATGGGTGGGAGAACCGGGGAGCTGTTTTTT; CDR3: CASSLMGGRTGELFF
V: TRBV2; size: -; J: TRBJ1-5; D: -; DNA: TGTGCCAGCAGTGTCCAGGGTTTCCAGCCCCAGAATTTT; CDR3: CASSVQGFQPQNF
V: TRBV11-2; size: once; J: TRBJ1-1; D: -; DNA: TGTGCCAGCAGCTCCTACCTTGAAGCTTTCTTT; CDR3: CASSSYLEAFF
V: TRBV5-1; size: -; J: TRBJ2-7; D: TRBD2; DNA: TGCGCCAGCAGTCTAAGGGGTAGCGGGAGGCTCTCCGAGCAGTACTTC; CDR3: CASSLRGSGRLSEQYF
V: TRBV19; size: -; J: TRBJ2-2; D: TRBD2; DNA: TGTGCCAGCAAAGCGGGGAGGAACACCGGGGAGCTGTTTTTT; CDR3: CASKAGRNTGELFF
V: TRBV19; size: -; J: TRBJ1-2; D: TRBD1; DNA: TGTGCCAGTAGTTCCGCCGGGACAGGGGGCTATGGCTACACCTTC; CDR3: CASSSAGTGGYGYTF
V: TRBV5-6; size: -; J: TRBJ2-3; D: -; DNA: TGTGCCAGCAGCCCTTGGTACGGGGGCACAGATACGCAGTATTTT; CDR3: CASSPWYGGTDTQYF
V: TRBV30; size: -; J: TRBJ1-2; D: TRBD1; DNA: TGTGCCTGGAGTGTACAGGGGGCTTATGGCTACACCTTC; CDR3: CAWSVQGAYGYTF
V: TRBV7-9; size: -; J: TRBJ2-5; D: -; DNA: TGTGCCAGCATTGGGGCTACCGGGGAGACCCAGTACTTC; CDR3: CASIGATGETQYF
V: TRBV5-1; size: -; J: TRBJ2-3; D: TRBD2; DNA: TGCGCCAGCAGCTCCGGACTAGCGGGAGGGCCCCCAGATACGCAGTATTTT; CDR3: CASSSGLAGGPPDTQYF
V: TRBV28; size: -; J: TRBJ2-7; D: -; DNA: TGTGCCAGCAGTTTGATGCGGGATGGGTCCGAGCAGTACTTC; CDR3: CASSLMRDGSEQYF
V: TRBV7-9; size: -; J: TRBJ2-2; D: -; DNA: TGTGCCAGCAGCCCTTTTCAGGGGCCCGCGAACACCGGGGAGCTGTTTTTT; CDR3: CASSPFQGPANTGELFF
V: TRBV6-4; size: -; J: TRBJ2-1; D: -; DNA: TGTGCCAGCAGTGGTGGGACGGGCGGGGATGAGCAGTTCTTC; CDR3: CASSGGTGGDEQFF
V: TRBV4-1; size: -; J: TRBJ2-3; D: TRBD2; DNA: TGCGCCAGCAGCCCGGGACTAGTTGGCGATACGCAGTATTTT; CDR3: CASSPGLVGDTQYF
V: TRBV6-1; size: -; J: TRBJ1-2; D: -; DNA: TGTGCCAGCGGGACACTCCCTTGGGACGGCTATGGCTACCCCTTC; CDR3: CASGTLPWDGYGYPF
V: TRBV5-1; size: -; J: TRBJ2-5; D: -; DNA: TGCGCCAGCAGCTTATCCCCGGGAGCAGAGACCCAGTACTTC; CDR3: CASSLSPGAETQYF
V: TRBV5-6; size: -; J: TRBJ2-7; D: -; DNA: TGTGCCAGCAGCCTTCAGTACGAGCAGTACTTC; CDR3: CASSLQYEQYF
V: TRBV28; size: -; J: TRBJ1-4; D: -; DNA: TGTGCCAGCAGTTTATCCAGGGAAGAAAAACTGTTTTTT; CDR3: CASSLSREEKLFF
V: TRBV5-1; size: once; J: TRBJ1-2; D: -; DNA: TGCGCCAGCAGCTTGGACGGGGGAGGCTATGGCTACACCTTC; CDR3: CASSLDGGGYGYTF
V: TRBV28; size: -; J: TRBJ1-2; D: -; DNA: TGTGCCAGCAGTCCCCCGGGGGGCGATAACTATGGCTACACCTTC; CDR3: CASSPPGGDNYGYTF
V: TRBV6-5; size: -; J: TRBJ1-1; D: -; DNA: TGTGCCAGCAGTTACTTGACGACAGGAGACCGTACTGAAGCTTTCTTT; CDR3: CASSYLTTGDRTEAFF
V: TRBV19; size: few; J: TRBJ1-1; D: -; DNA: TGTGCCAGTAGTGACTCCGGCCCAGCTTTCTTT; CDR3: CASSDSGPAFF
V: TRBV7-2; size: -; J: TRBJ2-1; D: -; DNA: TGTGCCAGCAGTCTAGGACACCCAGGTGAGCAGTTCTTC; CDR3: CASSLGHPGEQFF
V: TRBV7-2; size: -; J: TRBJ1-5; D: -; DNA: TGTGCCAGCAGCTCGAAGGGGGGGGGTCTCAATCAGCCCCAGAATTTT; CDR3: CASSSKGGGLNQPQNF
V: TRBV18; size: -; J: TRBJ1-1; D: TRBD1; DNA: TGTGCCAGCTCACCGACGACAAAACAGGGGATGAACACTGAAGCTTTCTTT; CDR3: CASSPTTKQGMNTEAFF
V: TRBV4-1; size: -; J: TRBJ1-4; D: TRBD1; DNA: TGCGCCAGCAGCCGGATAGGGACAGGGGTCGAAAAACTGTTTTTT; CDR3: CASSRIGTGVEKLFF
V: TRBV7-3; size: -; J: TRBJ2-1; D: -; DNA: TGTGCCAGCAGCCTAGATATGAATGAGCAGTTCTTC; CDR3: CASSLDMNEQFF
V: TRBV11-3; size: once; J: TRBJ2-1; D: TRBD2; DNA: TGTGCCAGCAGCTCAGCGGGGAGGAATGAGCAGTTCTTC; CDR3: CASSSAGRNEQFF
V: TRBV6-1; size: -; J: TRBJ2-3; D: TRBD2; DNA: TGTGCCAGCAGTGGTCTGGCGGGGGGGCCGGATACGCAGTATTTT; CDR3: CASSGLAGGPDTQYF
V: TRBV30; size: -; J: TRBJ2-2; D: -; DNA: TGTGCCTGGAAGTACGGGAGTAAGGGCGGGGAGCTGTTTTTT; CDR3: CAWKYGSKGGELFF
V: TRBV5-1; size: -; J: TRBJ2-2; D: -; DNA: TGCGCCAGCAGCTTGGTGGCAGGGAAGGCCGGGGAGCTGTTTTTT; CDR3: CASSLVAGKAGELFF
V: TRBV27; size: -; J: TRBJ2-1; D: TRBD2; DNA: TGTGCCAGCAGTTTCAGCGGGACCTTACAGAATGAGCAGTTCTTC; CDR3: CASSFSGTLQNEQFF
V: TRBV19; size: -; J: TRBJ1-5; D: -; DNA: TGTGCCAGTAGTATAGAGGGGCTCAATCAGCCCCAGCATTTT; CDR3: CASSIEGLNQPQHF
V: TRBV5-4; size: few; J: TRBJ1-4; D: TRBD1; DNA: TGTGCCAGCACCCAGGACAGGGGTGAAAAACTGTTTTTT; CDR3: CASTQDRGEKLFF
V: TRBV2; size: -; J: TRBJ2-1; D: -; DNA: TGTGCCAGCGGTGGCAGGGGTGTCTTC; CDR3: CASGGRGVF
V: TRBV30; size: -; J: TRBJ1-2; D: -; DNA: TGTGCCTGGAGTTCAACAGCCTATGGCTACACCTTC; CDR3: CAWSSTAYGYTF